The rows below give T cell receptor beta chains drawn from one sample of a study of T cells in Graves' hyperthyroidism and ophthalmopathy. TCRdb processed the multiplex PCR reads anew with MiXCR; each CDR3 protein has one entry. The sample has about 380,000 distinct CDR3 sequences; approximately 17% are singletons. Sequences were obtained from blood. The receptors originated from a man aged 18 to 30 with Graves' ophthalmopathy. CDR3s include the opening cysteine and the closing phenylalanine or tryptophan. A D gene is named only where the DNA matches it firmly. Clone size is stated in some rows and not others, as once, few, many or a class when expanded.

v_call	j_call	d_call	clone_size	cdr3_aa	cdr3_nt
TRBV12-3/TRBV12-4	TRBJ1-5	TRBD1	many	CASRGTGSNQPQHF	TGTGCCAGCAGGGGGACAGGGAGCAATCAGCCCCAGCATTTT
TRBV20-1	TRBJ2-1	TRBD2	few	CSAYLAGGPNEQFF	TGCAGTGCTTACCTAGCGGGGGGGCCCAATGAGCAGTTCTTC
TRBV12-3/TRBV12-4	TRBJ2-3	TRBD2	-	CASNLAGVSDTQYF	TGTGCCAGCAATTTAGCGGGAGTGTCAGATACGCAGTATTTT
TRBV5-1	TRBJ2-1	-	few	CASSPGAGYNEQFF	TGCGCCAGCAGCCCTGGGGCAGGGTACAATGAGCAGTTCTTC
TRBV7-2	TRBJ2-1	TRBD2	-	CASTRTSLYNEQFF	TGTGCCAGCACCCGGACTAGCCTCTACAATGAGCAGTTCTTC
TRBV12-3/TRBV12-4	TRBJ1-2	TRBD1	many	CASSDPGQPRYGYTF	TGTGCCAGCAGTGATCCGGGACAGCCCCGTTATGGCTACACCTTC
TRBV2	TRBJ1-3	TRBD1	many	CASRGTGGGNTIYF	TGTGCCAGCAGGGGAACAGGGGGTGGAAACACCATATATTTT
TRBV10-1	TRBJ2-4	TRBD2	-	CASSGAGGGIQYF	TGCGCCAGCAGTGGGGCGGGGGGCGGCATTCAGTACTTC
TRBV7-9	TRBJ2-4	-	many	CASSLSIGGGAAKNIQYF	TGTGCCAGCAGCTTATCGATTGGAGGCGGGGCGGCCAAAAACATTCAGTACTTC
TRBV2	TRBJ2-2	-	many	CASRLDLTGELFF	TGTGCCAGCAGGCTAGATTTGACCGGGGAGCTGTTTTTT
TRBV7-2	TRBJ1-5	-	-	CASSFTGQGQPQHF	TGTGCCAGCAGCTTTACAGGGCAGGGTCAGCCCCAGCATTTT
TRBV20-1	TRBJ2-1	-	many	CSASSPGRSYNEQFF	TGCAGTGCTAGCTCCCCGGGACGGTCCTACAATGAGCAGTTCTTC
TRBV18	TRBJ2-7	-	few	CASSGRTGAHFYEQYF	TGTGCCAGCTCAGGAAGAACCGGGGCCCATTTCTACGAGCAGTACTTC
TRBV6-1	TRBJ2-7	TRBD1	many	CASSPARTGQGAGEQYF	TGTGCCAGCAGCCCCGCCCGAACGGGACAGGGGGCTGGCGAGCAGTACTTC
TRBV4-1	TRBJ1-2	-	few	CASSLTMTGDGGYTF	TGCGCCAGCAGCCTTACAATGACCGGGGACGGAGGCTACACCTTC
TRBV12-3/TRBV12-4	TRBJ1-1	-	many	CASSAGTVAFF	TGTGCCAGCAGTGCCGGGACGGTGGCTTTCTTT
TRBV2	TRBJ1-2	TRBD1	-	CASRIAGAGGVGYTF	TGTGCCAGCAGAATAGCCGGGGCAGGGGGCGTTGGCTACACCTTC
TRBV11-2	TRBJ1-2	-	many	CASSLAGLGYGYTF	TGTGCCAGCAGCTTAGCAGGGTTGGGCTATGGCTACACCTTC
TRBV7-9	TRBJ2-3	TRBD2	many	CASSATRASGGTDTQYF	TGTGCCAGCAGCGCCACCCGGGCTAGCGGGGGAACAGATACGCAGTATTTT
TRBV6-1	TRBJ1-2	-	many	CASSAVYGDYGYTF	TGTGCCAGCAGTGCGGTCTATGGGGACTATGGCTACACCTTC
TRBV4-1	TRBJ2-7	-	few	CASSQVVSSSYEQYF	TGCGCCAGCAGCCAAGTAGTCAGCAGCTCCTACGAGCAGTACTTC
TRBV5-1	TRBJ1-1	-	many	CASVPDSWNTEAFF	TGCGCCAGTGTTCCGGACAGCTGGAACACTGAAGCTTTCTTT
TRBV7-8	TRBJ1-5	TRBD1	-	CASSSLTGDVILGHF	TGTGCCAGCAGCTCTTTAACAGGGGATGTAATACTGGGGCATTTT
TRBV3-1	TRBJ1-2	-	-	CASSQVSAGSDYGYTF	TGTGCCAGCAGCCAAGTGTCTGCGGGATCGGACTATGGCTACACCTTC
TRBV28	TRBJ2-7	-	many	CAARGVTYEQYF	TGTGCCGCAAGGGGTGTAACCTACGAGCAGTACTTC
TRBV7-9	TRBJ2-5	-	many	CASSLGGVHQETQYF	TGTGCCAGCAGCTTAGGAGGGGTCCATCAAGAGACCCAGTACTTC
TRBV7-9	TRBJ2-4	TRBD1	-	CASSETGTADNIQYF	TGTGCCAGCAGCGAAACCGGGACAGCCGATAACATTCAGTACTTC
TRBV6-1	TRBJ1-2	-	many	CASRARGPHYGYTF	TGTGCCAGCAGAGCCCGGGGCCCCCACTATGGCTACACCTTC
TRBV2	TRBJ1-3	-	many	CARTDDSGNTIYF	TGTGCCAGGACCGACGACTCTGGAAACACCATATATTTT
TRBV28	TRBJ2-7	TRBD1	many	CASRTQGAKGYEQYF	TGTGCCAGCAGGACACAGGGGGCAAAAGGATACGAGCAGTACTTC
TRBV24-1	TRBJ2-3	TRBD1	-	CATSDRDRVDTQYF	TGTGCCACCAGTGATCGGGACAGGGTGGATACGCAGTATTTT
TRBV27	TRBJ1-4	TRBD1	-	CASSLGTGFEKLFF	TGTGCCAGCAGTTTAGGGACAGGTTTCGAAAAACTGTTTTTT
TRBV29-1	TRBJ2-3	TRBD1	many	CSGTGGGLGSTDTQYF	TGCAGCGGCACAGGGGGCGGCCTCGGGTCTACAGATACGCAGTATTTT
TRBV28	TRBJ2-7	-	many	CASSLHAGPISYEQYF	TGTGCCAGCAGTTTACACGCGGGCCCCATCTCCTACGAGCAGTACTTC
TRBV29-1	TRBJ1-4	-	-	CSVYLENEKLFF	TGCAGCGTCTACTTGGAGAATGAAAAACTGTTTTTT
TRBV28	TRBJ1-1	-	many	CASSLGGATEAFF	TGTGCCAGCAGTTTGGGAGGGGCCACTGAAGCTTTCTTT
TRBV9	TRBJ2-3	TRBD2	few	CASSVAGGGDTQYF	TGTGCCAGCAGCGTAGCCGGGGGAGGGGATACGCAGTATTTT
TRBV28	TRBJ1-2	TRBD1	many	CASTTRQGREGYTF	TGTGCCAGCACTACGAGACAGGGGAGGGAAGGCTACACCTTC
TRBV19	TRBJ1-1	-	few	CASIRQLNTEAFF	TGTGCCAGTATCCGGCAGCTGAACACTGAAGCTTTCTTT
TRBV19	TRBJ2-2	TRBD1	-	CASSIGGGQGEELFF	TGTGCCAGTAGTATAGGGGGAGGACAGGGTGAGGAGCTGTTTTTT
TRBV10-3	TRBJ1-2	TRBD1	-	CAISEFGTGARGGGYTF	TGTGCCATCAGTGAGTTCGGGACAGGGGCCCGTGGTGGAGGCTACACCTTC
TRBV2	TRBJ1-2	-	many	CASSEARQGRNGYTF	TGTGCCAGCAGTGAAGCGCGGCAGGGGCGCAATGGCTACACCTTC
TRBV27	TRBJ1-1	-	many	CASKSGPSWNTEAFF	TGTGCCAGCAAATCAGGGCCCTCCTGGAACACTGAAGCTTTCTTT
TRBV7-3	TRBJ1-1	-	many	CASSSDGSYEEAFF	TGTGCCAGCAGCTCAGACGGGAGCTATGAGGAAGCTTTCTTT
TRBV18	TRBJ2-7	-	many	CASSSTLTSYEQYF	TGTGCCAGCTCATCCACCCTGACTAGTTACGAGCAGTACTTC
TRBV20-1	TRBJ2-5	-	many	CSAPHQDHKKTQYF	TGCAGTGCTCCCCACCAGGACCATAAAAAGACCCAGTACTTC
TRBV6-1	TRBJ2-5	TRBD2	-	CASLKTSGGLETQYF	TGTGCCAGCCTTAAGACTAGCGGGGGGCTGGAGACCCAGTACTTC
TRBV3-1	TRBJ1-1	-	-	CASSQVGSYTEAFF	TGTGCCAGCAGCCAAGTAGGGTCCTACACTGAAGCTTTCTTT
TRBV7-8	TRBJ1-5	-	many	CASSGGDSNQPQHF	TGTGCCAGCAGCGGGGGGGACAGCAATCAGCCCCAGCATTTT
TRBV10-1	TRBJ2-1	TRBD2	-	CASNGATSGGYNEQFF	TGCGCCAGCAATGGGGCGACTAGCGGGGGATACAATGAGCAGTTCTTC
TRBV5-1	TRBJ2-3	TRBD2	many	CASSLATSGVDTQYF	TGCGCCAGCAGCTTGGCCACTAGCGGAGTAGATACGCAGTATTTT
TRBV3-1	TRBJ1-6	-	many	CASSQGAYSPLHF	TGTGCCAGCAGCCAAGGTGCATATTCACCCCTCCACTTT
TRBV3-1	TRBJ2-5	TRBD2	many	CASSRPGLAEPQETQYF	TGTGCCAGCAGCCGCCCGGGACTAGCGGAGCCCCAAGAGACCCAGTACTTC
TRBV10-2	TRBJ2-5	TRBD1	-	CASSRGNGETQYF	TGCGCCAGCAGCAGGGGGAATGGAGAGACCCAGTACTTC
TRBV6-1	TRBJ2-7	-	many	CASSYRQTYEQYF	TGTGCCAGCAGTTACCGACAGACCTACGAGCAGTACTTC
TRBV5-5	TRBJ1-4	-	few	CASSPTGTSLTEKLFF	TGTGCCAGCAGCCCGACTGGGACATCCTTAACCGAAAAACTGTTTTTT
TRBV2	TRBJ1-4	-	many	CASLGARLVGEKLFF	TGTGCCAGCCTAGGGGCGCGGTTAGTTGGAGAAAAACTGTTTTTT
TRBV11-2	TRBJ1-1	-	-	CASSPRPTGLKNTEAFF	TGTGCCAGCAGCCCACGGCCTACAGGCCTCAAGAACACTGAAGCTTTCTTT
TRBV27	TRBJ1-5	-	-	CASSHRYTGKGQPQHF	TGTGCCAGCAGTCATAGATATACAGGGAAGGGTCAGCCCCAGCATTTT